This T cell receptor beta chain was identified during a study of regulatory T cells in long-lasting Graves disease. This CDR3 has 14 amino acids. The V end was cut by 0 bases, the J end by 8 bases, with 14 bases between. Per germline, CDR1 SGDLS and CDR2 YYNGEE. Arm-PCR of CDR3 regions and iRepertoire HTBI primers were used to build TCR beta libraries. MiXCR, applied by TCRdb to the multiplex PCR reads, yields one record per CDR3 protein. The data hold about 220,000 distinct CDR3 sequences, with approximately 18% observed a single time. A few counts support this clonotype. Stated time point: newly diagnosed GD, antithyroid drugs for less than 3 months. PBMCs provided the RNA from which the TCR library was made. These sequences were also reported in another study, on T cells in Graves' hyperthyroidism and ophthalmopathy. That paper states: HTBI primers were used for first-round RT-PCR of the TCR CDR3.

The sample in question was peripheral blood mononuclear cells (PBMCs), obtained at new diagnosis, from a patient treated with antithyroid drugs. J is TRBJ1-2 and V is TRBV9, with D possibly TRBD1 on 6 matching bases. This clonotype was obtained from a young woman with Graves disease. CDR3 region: CASSVAPGAGGYTF. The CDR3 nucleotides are TGTGCCAGCAGCGTAGCCCCAGGGGCGGGGGGCTACACCTTC.